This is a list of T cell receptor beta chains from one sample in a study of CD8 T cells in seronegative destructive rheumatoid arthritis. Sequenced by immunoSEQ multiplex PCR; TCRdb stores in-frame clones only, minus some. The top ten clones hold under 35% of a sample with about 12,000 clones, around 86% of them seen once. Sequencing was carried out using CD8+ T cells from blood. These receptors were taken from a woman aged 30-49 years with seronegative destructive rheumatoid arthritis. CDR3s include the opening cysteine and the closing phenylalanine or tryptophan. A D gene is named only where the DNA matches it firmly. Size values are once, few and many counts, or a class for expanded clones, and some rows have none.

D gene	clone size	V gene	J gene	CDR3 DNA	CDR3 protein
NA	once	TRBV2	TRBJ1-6	TGTGCCAGCAGTGAAGGAGGCAGAGTAATCTATAATTCACCCCTCCACTTT	CASSEGGRVIYNSPLHF
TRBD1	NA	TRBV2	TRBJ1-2	TGTGCCAGCAGTGTGGGACAGGGGTGGCCAGTAAGCCAGTCTAACTATGGCTACACCTTC	CASSVGQGWPVSQSNYGYTF
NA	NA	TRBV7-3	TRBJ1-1	TGTGCCAGCAGCTTAACGGCCAGCACTGAAGCTTTCTTT	CASSLTASTEAFF
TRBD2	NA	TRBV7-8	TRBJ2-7	TGTGCCAGCAGCCAAGGACTAGCGAAAACGGGCTACGAGCAGTACTTC	CASSQGLAKTGYEQYF
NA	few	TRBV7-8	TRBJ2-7	TGTGCCACTCAAGGGGACTCCTACGAGCAGTACTTC	CATQGDSYEQYF
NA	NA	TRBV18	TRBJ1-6	TGTGCCAGCTCTGAGCAGGGAAATTCACCCCTCCACTTT	CASSEQGNSPLHF
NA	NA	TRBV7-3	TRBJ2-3	TGTGCCAGCAGCTCCCGGGAGTCCACAGATACGCAGTATTTT	CASSSRESTDTQYF
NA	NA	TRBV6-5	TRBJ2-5	TGTGCCAGCTCGTTATACCCGGAGGAAGAGACCCAGTACTTC	CASSLYPEEETQYF
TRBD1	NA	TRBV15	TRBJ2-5	TGTGCCATACGGGACAGGGGGCTAGAGACCCAGTACTTC	CAIRDRGLETQYF
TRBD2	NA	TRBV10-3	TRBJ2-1	TGTGCCATCAGTGAAAGCGGGACCACCTTGGATGAGCAGTTCTTC	CAISESGTTLDEQFF
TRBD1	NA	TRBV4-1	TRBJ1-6	TGCGCCAGCAGCCCTCTGGGACAGGGAAGCTATAATTCACCCCTCCACTTT	CASSPLGQGSYNSPLHF
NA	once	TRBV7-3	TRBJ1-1	TGTGCCAGCAGCTTCACAGCCTCCCATGAAGCTTTCTTT	CASSFTASHEAFF
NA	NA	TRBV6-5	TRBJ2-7	TGTGCCAGCAGGCTACAGGTTGATAGCTACGAGCAGTACTTC	CASRLQVDSYEQYF
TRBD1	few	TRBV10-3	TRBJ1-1	TGTGCCAGCACCGCCGGACAGGGGGTGAACACTGAAGCTTTCTTT	CASTAGQGVNTEAFF
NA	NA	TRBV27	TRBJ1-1	TGTGCCAGCAGTTTAGGGGCGCGTACTGAAGCTTTCTTT	CASSLGARTEAFF
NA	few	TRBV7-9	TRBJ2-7	TGTGCCAGCAGCTTAAGCCCCCCGGGGGACGAGCAGTACTTC	CASSLSPPGDEQYF
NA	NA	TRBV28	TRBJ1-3	TGTGCCAGCAGCTTTGCGGTGAACACCATATATTTT	CASSFAVNTIYF
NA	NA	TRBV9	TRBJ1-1	TGTGCCAGCAGCCCGAGATATGGGGCAGGGACTATTGGGGACACTGAAGCTTTCTTT	CASSPRYGAGTIGDTEAFF
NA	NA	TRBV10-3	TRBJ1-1	TGTGCCATCAGCGGACCCGAGGGAGGACGGGATGAAGCTTTCTTT	CAISGPEGGRDEAFF
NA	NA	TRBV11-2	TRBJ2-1	TGTGCCAGCAGCTTGGGCTACTCACAAGAGCAGTTCTTC	CASSLGYSQEQFF
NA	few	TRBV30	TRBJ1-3	TGTGCCTGGAGCGCAGACTGGCCCTCTGGAAACACCATATATTTT	CAWSADWPSGNTIYF
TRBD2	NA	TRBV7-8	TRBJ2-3	TGTGCCAGCAGCTCTTATACGGGACTAGCAGATACGCAGTATTTT	CASSSYTGLADTQYF
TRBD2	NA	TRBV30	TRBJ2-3	TGTGCCTGGAGTCGCGGGACTATCTGGGAAGGGAGGAATACGCAGTATTTT	CAWSRGTIWEGRNTQYF
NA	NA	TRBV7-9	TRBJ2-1	TGTGCCAGCAGCTTAGGGCTAGGGGATTATATGTGGACGGATGAGCAGTTCTTC	CASSLGLGDYMWTDEQFF
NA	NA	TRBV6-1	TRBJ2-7	TGTGCCAGCAGTGACAGTGCCTCCTACGAGCAGTACTTC	CASSDSASYEQYF
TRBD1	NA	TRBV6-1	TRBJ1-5	TGTGCCAGCAATCTGGACAGGGGAAATCAGCCCCAGCATTTT	CASNLDRGNQPQHF
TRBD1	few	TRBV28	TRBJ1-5	TGTGCCAGCAGTAGGGACAGGGAAGGTCAGCCCCAGCATTTT	CASSRDREGQPQHF
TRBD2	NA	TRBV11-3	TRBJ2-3	TGTGCCAGCAGCGCCGGGACTAGCGGATACACAGATACGCAGTATTTT	CASSAGTSGYTDTQYF
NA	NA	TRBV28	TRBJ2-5	TGTGCCAGCAGTTCGGGGTGGGAGACCCAGTACTTC	CASSSGWETQYF
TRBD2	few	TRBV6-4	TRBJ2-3	TGTGCCAGCAGTGAGTCTAGCGGGGGCACAGATACGCAGTATTTT	CASSESSGGTDTQYF
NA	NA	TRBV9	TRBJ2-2	TGTGCCAGCAGCCTCATAGAGACCGGGGAGCTGTTTTTT	CASSLIETGELFF
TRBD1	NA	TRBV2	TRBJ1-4	TGTGCCAGCAGGGACAGGGGCGGCGAAAAACTGTTTTTT	CASRDRGGEKLFF
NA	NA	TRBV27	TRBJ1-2	TGTGCCAGCAGTTTATGGCCGGGGGGTATTTATGGCTACACCTTC	CASSLWPGGIYGYTF
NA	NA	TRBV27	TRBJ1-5	TGTGCCAGCAGTCCCTGGGTAGGGGAAGGAGGCAATCAGCCCCAGCATTTT	CASSPWVGEGGNQPQHF
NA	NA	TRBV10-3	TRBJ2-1	TGTGCCATCAGCTCCGACTCATACCCGGGGGATGAGCAGTTCTTC	CAISSDSYPGDEQFF
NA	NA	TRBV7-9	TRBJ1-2	TGTGCCAGCAGCATTGCAGGGGCGGTCTATGGCTACACCTTC	CASSIAGAVYGYTF
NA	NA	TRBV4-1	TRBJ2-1	TGCGCCAGCAGCCAAGAGAGGAGTGAGCAGTTCTTC	CASSQERSEQFF
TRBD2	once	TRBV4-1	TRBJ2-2	TGCGCCAGCGGACAGGGACTAGCGGGGGTGGACGGGGAGCTGTTTTTT	CASGQGLAGVDGELFF
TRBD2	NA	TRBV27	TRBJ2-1	TGTGCCAGCACCATACAAGGCGGGGGGGCGTATGAGCAGTTCTTC	CASTIQGGGAYEQFF
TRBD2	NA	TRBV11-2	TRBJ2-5	TGTGCCAGCAGCTCCCTAGCGGGGGGCGGGCAAGAGACCCAGTACTTC	CASSSLAGGGQETQYF
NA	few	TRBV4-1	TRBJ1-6	TGCGCCAGCAGCCAAAAGACAGAAAATTCACCCCTCCACTTT	CASSQKTENSPLHF
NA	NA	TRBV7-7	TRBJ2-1	TGTGCCAGCAGCTTAGGTTCAGGGAACGCGCAGTTCTTC	CASSLGSGNAQFF
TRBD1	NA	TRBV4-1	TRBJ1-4	TGCGCCAGCAGGCGCAGTGGGACAGGCTCTGAAAAACTGTTTTTT	CASRRSGTGSEKLFF
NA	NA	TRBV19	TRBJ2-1	TGTGCCAGCAATGGAGGCGGCCTCAATGAGCAGTTCTTC	CASNGGGLNEQFF
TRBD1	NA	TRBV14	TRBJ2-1	TGTGCCAGCAGCCAAGGCGTACAGGGGCTTTACAATGAGCAGTTCTTC	CASSQGVQGLYNEQFF
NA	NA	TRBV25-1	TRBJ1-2	TGTGCCAGCAGTGAAGTCGGGGTAATGCTCGGCTACACCTTC	CASSEVGVMLGYTF
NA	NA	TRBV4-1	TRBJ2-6	TGCGCCAGCAGACCCAGGGGCTCTGGGGCCAACGTCCTGACTTTC	CASRPRGSGANVLTF
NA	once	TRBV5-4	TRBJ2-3	TGTGCCAGCAGCCCTCAGGGCCCCTTATTGGATACGCAGTATTTT	CASSPQGPLLDTQYF
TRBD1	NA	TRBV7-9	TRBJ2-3	TGTGCCAGCAGCCCGGGACAGGGTTATAATCCAGGCACAGATACGCAGTATTTT	CASSPGQGYNPGTDTQYF